What follows is one TCR beta chain and its context. Which antigen it targets is not known. No base quality information exists; no much larger clone differs at one position. These data belong to a study of T cells in localized non-small cell lung cancer (TCRdb year 2020). Looking at the study overall: T cell repertoires of about 230 early-stage NSCLC patients were analyzed, with tumors being compared against uninvolved tumor-adjacent lungs. The cohort comprised some 240 treatment-naïve NSCLC patients with resected, localized lung tumors. The mean age of the NSCLC patients was under 70 years, with 130 or so men and 95 to 110 women. The paper as a whole reports these results and caveats: Multi-region tumor sequencing was not performed, so intratumor heterogeneity could not be excluded. Uninvolved tumor-adjacent lung showed the highest T cell clonality, higher than tumor, which suggests more focused antigenic responses in the uninvolved tumor-adjacent lung. A median of about 55 of the top 100 tumor clones were detected in paired uninvolved adjacent lung, and 25 to 35 of these tumor clones were also found among the top 100 clones of the paired uninvolved adjacent lung. Because the study design was exploratory, TCR variables were selected using unadjusted p-values without false-discovery rate correction. Longer overall survival was associated with higher T cell density in blood, whereas shorter survival was associated with higher clonality in adjacent lung.

The germline V gene (reference sequence) gives CDR1 as MNHNY and CDR2 as SVGAGI. Between the V and J ends, shortened by 2 bases and 1 base respectively, the junction contains 5 bases. From its cysteine to its phenylalanine, the CDR3 spans 13 amino acids. Only the CDR3 region is kept as DNA, spanning 39 bases read in frame from base 1. TCR beta CDR3 regions were sequenced from DNA using the immunoSEQ Assay. The study's processing was this. To compute T cell density, TCR beta template counts were normalized to usable DNA, which was estimated by amplifying housekeeping genes. The preseqR package was used to estimate richness by extrapolating to 400,000 templates for PBMC samples and to 120,000 templates for tissue samples. Clonality was calculated as one minus Pielou's evenness. Tissue-enriched TCRs were identified by differential abundance testing using productive amino-acid clonotypes, minimum total count 5 and alpha 0.1. The Jaccard Index and the Morisita Overlap Index were used to quantify repertoire overlap between compartments. GLIPH clustered TCR beta CDR3s with public tetramer-defined viral CDR3s; viral motifs required at least three viral sequences plus V-gene enrichment. As stored in TCRdb, this immuneACCESS dataset retains in-frame rearrangements with V and J assigned. A fraction of the clones does not appear; measured against another copy, unresolved V genes explain less than half of the discrepancy, and the remainder lacks a known reason. That table supplies the V and J calls and clone size; D and trimming were determined from the DNA. This sample lists about 22,000 clones; about 88% were detected once. The top ten hold approximately 2.4% of the sample.

At diagnosis, tumor, uninvolved tumor-adjacent lung and peripheral blood were collected and then preserved as a mix of FFPE and fresh-frozen material. For TCR repertoire profiling, the blood samples were analyzed as peripheral blood mononuclear cells. The sequence joins TRBV6-6 to TRBJ1-1, with no reliable assignment of the D segment. The sequence came from a man between 40 and 69 years old with stage I lung adenocarcinoma. Sequenced material: peripheral blood, taken before any cancer treatment. The CDR3 reads as follows: CASSYGWNTEAFF. The nucleotide sequence is given as TGTGCCAGCAGTTACGGTTGGAACACTGAAGCTTTCTTT.